These 13 T cell receptor beta chains were sequenced from one sample in a study of control samples from healthy donors and cancer patients. Only in-frame clones appear in the TCRdb table, and some are missing; sequencing was by immunoSEQ multiplex PCR. Of 130,000 or so clones in the sample, around 92% are singletons; the top ten hold 40%. What was sequenced was blood. Receptor source: a man aged 50 to 60 in good health.

This clone was recorded once. This chain joins TRBV6-2 or TRBV6-3 and TRBJ1-4; no firm D call. V lost 0 bases and J 0 bases, leaving 8 bases between the germline ends. Germline V gene sequence: CDR1 MNHEY, CDR2 SVGEGT. The CDR3 is made up of 16 amino acids. For the CDR3, the DNA is TGTGCCAGCAGTTACTCAATGAGTGCAACTAATGAAAAACTGTTTTTT. Translation: CASSYSMSATNEKLFF.

V is TRBV24-1 and J is TRBJ1-2, with D unclear. Between the trimmed V and J ends, which lost 3 bases and 7 bases, there was a span of 11 bases. This CDR3 is built from 13 residues. The germline CDR1 and CDR2 sequences are KGHDR and SFDVKD. Written as DNA, the CDR3 is TGTGCCACCAGTGATGCCCCCAAAGGTGGCTACACCTTC. Translation gives CATSDAPKGGYTF.

The CDR3, as DNA: TGTGCCAGCGGGCAAGATCAGCCCCAGCATTTT. Translating it yields CASGQDQPQHF. J is TRBJ1-5 and V is TRBV3-1 (or the pseudogene TRBV3-2); D unclear. The CDR3 sequence is 11 residues long. Trimming cost V 8 bases and J 5 bases, with 7 bases left between them. CDR1 LGHDT and CDR2 YNNKEL come from the germline V gene (reference sequence).

The rearrangement joins TRBV2 to TRBJ2-7, with a weak D call TRBD1 (5 bases). V was shortened by 2 bases and J by 2 bases, with 13 bases between the two germline ends. Germline CDR1 reads SNHLY; CDR2 reads FYNNEI. CDR3 length: 15 amino acids. The CDR3 loop reads CASSENPGRAYEQYF. As DNA, the CDR3 is TGTGCCAGCAGTGAAAATCCCGGCAGGGCCTACGAGCAGTACTTC.

The chain recombines TRBV19 with TRBJ1-5; maybe TRBD1 (5 bases). V lost 3 bases, J lost 9 bases, and 21 bases lay in between. Germline V gene sequence: CDR1 LNHDA, CDR2 SQIVND (reference sequence). CDR3 length equals 16 residues. CDR3 sequence: CASSILGTAIVGPQHF. The CDR3 DNA sequence: TGTGCCAGTAGTATTTTAGGGACGGCCATCGTGGGGCCCCAGCATTTT. The entire variable domain, with the rest obtained from reference TRBV19 and TRBJ1-5, is as follows: DGGITQSPKYLFRKEGQNVTLSCEQNLNHDAMYWYRQDPGQGLRLIYYSQIVNDFQKGDIAEGYSVSREKKESFPLTVTSAQKNPTAFYLCASSILGTAIVGPQHFGDGTRLSIL.

This chain connects TRBV30 to TRBJ1-1, with D unresolved. CDR3 length: 11 residues. V gave up 4 bases and J gave up 3 bases, with 6 bases separating them. Per germline, CDR1 GTSNPN and CDR2 SVGIG (reference sequence). DNA for the CDR3: TGTGCCTGGAACGGGTACACTGAAGCTTTCTTT. Its protein product is CAWNGYTEAFF.

This clone was found once. J is TRBJ2-3 and V is TRBV9; D might be TRBD1 or TRBD2, each matching 6 bases. Trimming removed 0 bases from V and 3 bases from J, with 14 bases in between. The CDR3 is 16 residues long. Germline values: CDR1 SGDLS, CDR2 YYNGEE. The CDR3 here is CASSVGWGAPTDTQYF. The CDR3 nucleotides read TGTGCCAGCAGCGTAGGCTGGGGGGCGCCGACAGATACGCAGTATTTT.

J is TRBJ1-2 and V is TRBV5-1; 7 bases agree with TRBD1. The V gene's germline CDR1 is SGHRS and CDR2 YFSETQ. This CDR3 region has 15 residues. Germline trimming cut 3 bases from V and 4 bases from J; bases unmatched to any gene: 9. This CDR3 is CASSYTGDRSYGYTF. DNA for the CDR3: TGCGCCAGCAGCTATACAGGGGACCGTTCCTATGGCTACACCTTC.

The rearrangement links TRBV20-1 to TRBJ1-6; 8 bases are shared with TRBD1. Germline CDR1 reads DFQATT; CDR2 reads SNEGSKA (reference sequence). V was clipped by 6 bases and J by 7 bases; unmatched bases: 8. The CDR3 totals 14 residues. The chain's CDR3 is CSASDRGPNSPLHF. The CDR3 DNA is TGCAGTGCCAGTGACAGGGGACCGAATTCACCCCTCCACTTT.

The J gene is TRBJ2-5, the V gene TRBV6-5; 7 nucleotides agree with TRBD1. This CDR3 contains 15 residues. Germline CDR1 MNHEY, CDR2 SVGAGI. After removal of 5 bases from V and 5 bases from J, the junction contained 11 bases not matched to a gene. The CDR3 is CASSPLPRGPETQYF. CDR3 bases: TGTGCCAGCAGTCCCCTTCCGAGGGGGCCGGAGACCCAGTACTTC.

This rearrangement joins TRBV6-5 to TRBJ1-2, with D perhaps TRBD1 (6 bases). The CDR3 covers 15 residues. Trimming removed 6 bases from V and 0 bases from J, with 14 bases in between. CDR1 is MNHEY, CDR2 SVGAGI, per germline. The CDR3 loop reads CASSRLDRSNYGYTF. The CDR3 nucleotides are TGTGCCAGCAGCCGCCTCGACAGGTCTAACTATGGCTACACCTTC.

V and J are TRBV3-1 (or the pseudogene TRBV3-2) and TRBJ2-1, with 10 bases matching TRBD2. This CDR3 is 16 amino acids long. The germline V gene has CDR1 LGHDT and CDR2 YNNKEL (reference sequence). Trimming at V came to 4 bases and at J to 7 bases, leaving 10 bases not matched to a gene. The CDR3 here is CASSPQKRGGINEQFF. The DNA for the CDR3 is TGTGCCAGCAGCCCGCAAAAGCGGGGGGGCATTAATGAGCAGTTCTTC.

This clone was seen only once. V usage is TRBV4-1 and J usage is TRBJ2-1; D is unclear. Germline CDR1 reads MGHRA; CDR2 reads YSYEKL. V was pared by 5 bases and J by 4 bases, with 9 bases between. CDR3 length: 13 amino acids. The CDR3 coding sequence is TGCGCCAGCAGCGGCCCGATTTACAATGAGCAGTTCTTC. It yields the protein CASSGPIYNEQFF.